The entry below gives a single TCR beta chain sequence along with its context. Its antigen is not known. Reanalyzing the 5' RACE reads, TCRdb keeps one entry per CDR3 protein, without DNA. Its table records approximately 170,000 distinct CDR3 sequences. CDR3 size: 12 residues. Germline CDR1 and CDR2: SEHNR and FQNEAQ (reference sequence). These data belong to a study of T cells expressing NK-cell markers. Study overall: Each TCR beta repertoire originated in sorted T cells that were CD3+CD56+NKG2C+, CD3+CD56+NKG2C- or CD3+CD56-NKG2C+. Most of the eight sequenced donors were HCMV-seropositive; one was seronegative.

Broader study findings: These same clonotypes (in a handful of donors) also led the CD3+CD56-NKG2C+ fraction. A range of about 1.0-8% of CD8+ T cells consisted of dominant NKG2C+ clonotypes in several donors.

Sequencing was done on a sample of blood T cells: a sorted CD56 or NKG2C T cell subset, CD4+ or CD8+ T cells, or bulk PBMC T cells (not recorded which). The source of this sequence is a man aged 18-75 years in good health. The chain recombines TRBV7-9 with TRBJ2-4. Here the CDR3 reads CASSLEGNIQYF.